The clone carrying this T cell receptor beta chain has only a few counts. The antigen remains unidentified. Using constant-segment primers, 5'RACE produced TCR alpha and TCR beta cDNA libraries carrying sample barcodes and UMIs. Via MiXCR, TCRdb re-called the 5' RACE reads, giving one row per CDR3 protein. The sample yields around 370,000 distinct CDR3 sequences, 20% to 25% seen once. The data derive from a study of T-cell memory formation after mild COVID-19. Deletions cut 3 bases from V and 10 bases from J, with 7 bases between. The CDR3 length is 12 residues. Whole-study results and caveats: Pre-infection memory carried some responding clones, suggesting that cross-reactive memory joined. Shrinking CD4+ clones were chiefly CM and EM; CD8+ ones were chiefly EMRA. From day 15 to 85, contracting clones were balanced between CD4 and CD8, whereas later expanders leaned toward CD4+.

The rearrangement joins TRBV12-3 or TRBV12-4 to TRBJ1-6; D is unresolved. Sequencing was performed on PBMCs or a T cell subset sorted from them (not recorded which). The sequence came from an adult woman who had mild COVID-19 (a few samples of this study predate the infection). Cell type and time point are not known. The CDR3 here is CASSFSQSPLHF. The CDR3 DNA sequence: TGTGCCAGCAGTTTCTCGCAGTCACCCCTCCACTTT.